The source of this TCR beta chain is a study of blood T cell repertoires in COVID-19. Study details: The study drew acute and convalescent COVID-19 samples from the United States, Italy and Spain.

The CDR3 is 16 residues long. Germline assignment: CDR1 LGHDT and CDR2 YNNKEL (reference sequence). The J segment lost 2 bases and the V segment lost 3 bases, leaving 5 bases of the junction unmatched. Sequenced by immunoSEQ multiplex PCR; TCRdb stores in-frame clones only, minus some. The profile shows 190,000 or so clones, roughly 89% of them singletons. This clonotype was sampled from a man aged 45-60 years with acute or convalescent COVID-19. The chain couples TRBV3-1 (or the pseudogene TRBV3-2) to TRBJ2-1, with 9 bases matching TRBD2. The specimen sequenced was peripheral blood. The CDR3 bases are TGTGCCAGCAGCCATCGAGCGGGAGGTCCCTACAATGAGCAGTTCTTC. Translating it yields CASSHRAGGPYNEQFF.